This T cell receptor beta chain was recovered during a study of regulatory T cells in long-lasting Graves disease. Building of the TCR beta libraries involved iRepertoire HTBI primers and Arm-PCR of CDR3 regions. TCRdb passed the multiplex PCR reads through MiXCR, listing each CDR3 protein once. Here the sample spans around 500,000 distinct CDR3 sequences, around 12% being singletons. There are a few counts of this clonotype. A read error is the likely source, as a far larger clone sits one nucleotide away. Trimming pared 2 bases from V and 10 bases from J, leaving 12 bases between. CDR1 SEHNR and CDR2 FQNEAQ come from the germline V gene (reference sequence). CDR3 size: 13 residues. The sample's time point: newly diagnosed GD, antithyroid drugs for less than 3 months. With RNA extracted from PBMCs as input, the TCR library was made. This same sample was also taken into another study, of T cells in Graves' hyperthyroidism and ophthalmopathy.

The source is a woman aged 25 to 45 with Graves disease. The starting material was peripheral blood mononuclear cells (PBMCs), obtained at new diagnosis, from a patient treated with antithyroid drugs. The gene calls are TRBV7-9 and TRBJ2-1; D may be TRBD2 (6 bases). In DNA form, the CDR3 reads TGTGCCAGCAGCTTAATTAGAAGCGGGGAGCAGTTCTTC. This translates into CASSLIRSGEQFF. The full variable domain, completed using reference TRBV7-9 and TRBJ2-1, is DTGVSQNPRHKITKRGQNVTFRCDPISEHNRLYWYRQTLGQGPEFLTYFQNEAQLEKSRLLSDRFSAERPKGSFSTLEIQRTEQGDSAMYLCASSLIRSGEQFFGPGTRLTVL.